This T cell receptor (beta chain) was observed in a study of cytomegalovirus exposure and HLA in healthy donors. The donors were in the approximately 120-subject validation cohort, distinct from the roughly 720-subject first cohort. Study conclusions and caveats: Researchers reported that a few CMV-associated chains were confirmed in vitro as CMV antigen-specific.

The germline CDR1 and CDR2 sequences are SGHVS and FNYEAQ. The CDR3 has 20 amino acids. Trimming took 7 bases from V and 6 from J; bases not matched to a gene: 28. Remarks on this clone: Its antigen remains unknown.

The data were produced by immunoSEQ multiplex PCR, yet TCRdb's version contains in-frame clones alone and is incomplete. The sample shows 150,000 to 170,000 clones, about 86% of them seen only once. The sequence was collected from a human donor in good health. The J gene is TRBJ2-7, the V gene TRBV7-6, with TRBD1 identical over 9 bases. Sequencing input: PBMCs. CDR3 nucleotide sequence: TGTGCCAGCACCCCTGACTTGGGACAGGGTGCCCTTGGGGACTATTCCGAGCAGTACTTC. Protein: CASTPDLGQGALGDYSEQYF.